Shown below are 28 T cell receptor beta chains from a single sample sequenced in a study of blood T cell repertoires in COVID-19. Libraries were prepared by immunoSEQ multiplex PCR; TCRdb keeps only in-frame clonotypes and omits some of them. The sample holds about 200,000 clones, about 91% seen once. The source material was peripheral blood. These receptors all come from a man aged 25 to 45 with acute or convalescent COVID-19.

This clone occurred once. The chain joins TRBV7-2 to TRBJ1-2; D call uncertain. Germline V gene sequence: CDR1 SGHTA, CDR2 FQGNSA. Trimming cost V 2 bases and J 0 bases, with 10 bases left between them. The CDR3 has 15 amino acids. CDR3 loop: CASSLNRRPNYGYTF. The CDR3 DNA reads TGTGCCAGCAGCTTAAATAGGAGACCTAACTATGGCTACACCTTC.

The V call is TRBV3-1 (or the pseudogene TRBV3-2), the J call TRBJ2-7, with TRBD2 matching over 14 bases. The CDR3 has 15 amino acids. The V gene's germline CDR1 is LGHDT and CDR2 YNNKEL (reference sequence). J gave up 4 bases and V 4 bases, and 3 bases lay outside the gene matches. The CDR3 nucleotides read TGTGCCAGCAGCCGAGGGACTAGCGGGAGTTACGAGCAGTACTTC. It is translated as CASSRGTSGSYEQYF.

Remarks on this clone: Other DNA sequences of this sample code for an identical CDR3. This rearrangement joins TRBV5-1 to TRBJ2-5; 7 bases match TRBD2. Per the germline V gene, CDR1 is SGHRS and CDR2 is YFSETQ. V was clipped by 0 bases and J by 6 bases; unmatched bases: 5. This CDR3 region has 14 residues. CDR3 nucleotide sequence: TGCGCCAGCAGCTTGGCCGCGGGAGATAAGACCCAGTACTTC. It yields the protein CASSLAAGDKTQYF. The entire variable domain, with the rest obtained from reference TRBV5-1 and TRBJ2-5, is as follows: KAGVTQTPRYLIKTRGQQVTLSCSPISGHRSVSWYQQTPGQGLQFLFEYFSETQRNKGNFPGRFSGRQFSNSRSEMNVSTLELGDSALYLCASSLAAGDKTQYFGPGTRLLVL.

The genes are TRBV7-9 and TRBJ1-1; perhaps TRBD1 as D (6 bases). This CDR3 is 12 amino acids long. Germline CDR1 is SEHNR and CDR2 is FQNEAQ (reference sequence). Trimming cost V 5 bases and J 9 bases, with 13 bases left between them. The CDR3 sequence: CASSHEQGQAFF. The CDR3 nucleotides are TGTGCCAGCAGCCATGAACAGGGCCAAGCTTTCTTT.

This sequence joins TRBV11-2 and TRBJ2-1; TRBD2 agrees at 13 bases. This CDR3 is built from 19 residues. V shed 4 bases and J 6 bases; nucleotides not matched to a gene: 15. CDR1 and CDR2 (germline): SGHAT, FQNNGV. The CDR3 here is CASSSWGFSGLAGINEQFF. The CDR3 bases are TGTGCCAGCAGCTCGTGGGGATTTTCGGGACTAGCGGGAATCAATGAGCAGTTCTTC.

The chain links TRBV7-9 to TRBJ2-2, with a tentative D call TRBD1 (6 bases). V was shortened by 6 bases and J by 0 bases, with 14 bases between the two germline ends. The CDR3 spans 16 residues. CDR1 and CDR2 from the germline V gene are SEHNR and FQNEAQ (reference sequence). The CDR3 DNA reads TGTGCCAGCAGTCCAAAGGACAGCCCGAACACCGGGGAGCTGTTTTTT. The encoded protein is CASSPKDSPNTGELFF. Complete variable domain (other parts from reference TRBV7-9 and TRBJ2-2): DTGVSQNPRHKITKRGQNVTFRCDPISEHNRLYWYRQTLGQGPEFLTYFQNEAQLEKSRLLSDRFSAERPKGSFSTLEIQRTEQGDSAMYLCASSPKDSPNTGELFFGEGSRLTVL.

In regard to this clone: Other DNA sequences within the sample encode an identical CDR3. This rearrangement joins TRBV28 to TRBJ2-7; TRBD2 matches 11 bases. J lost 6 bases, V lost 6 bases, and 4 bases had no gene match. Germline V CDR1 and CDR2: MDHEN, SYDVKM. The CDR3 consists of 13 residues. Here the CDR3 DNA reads TGTGCCAGCAGACCCGGACTAGCGGGCGAGCAGTACTTC. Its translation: CASRPGLAGEQYF.

The CDR3 reads CASSQLGTGNEKLFF. DNA of the CDR3: TGTGCCAGCAGCCAACTCGGGACAGGGAATGAAAAACTGTTTTTT. The genes are TRBV7-9 and TRBJ1-4; 9 bases agree with TRBD1. The CDR3 has 15 amino acids. Per the germline V gene, CDR1 is SEHNR and CDR2 is FQNEAQ (reference sequence). After removal of 5 bases from V and 5 bases from J, the junction contained 6 bases not matched to a gene.

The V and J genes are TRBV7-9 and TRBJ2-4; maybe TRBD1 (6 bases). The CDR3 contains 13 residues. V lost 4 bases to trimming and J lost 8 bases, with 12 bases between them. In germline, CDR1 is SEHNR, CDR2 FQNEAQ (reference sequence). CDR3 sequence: CASSSSGADIQYF. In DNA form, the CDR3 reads TGTGCCAGCAGCTCCTCAGGGGCCGACATTCAGTACTTC.

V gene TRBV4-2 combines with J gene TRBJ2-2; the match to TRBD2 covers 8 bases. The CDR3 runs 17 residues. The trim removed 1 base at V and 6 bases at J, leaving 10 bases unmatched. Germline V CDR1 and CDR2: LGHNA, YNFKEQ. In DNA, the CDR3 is TGTGCCAGCAGCCAAGTCGTAGCGGGAATTTATCCCGGGGAGCTGTTTTTT. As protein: CASSQVVAGIYPGELFF.

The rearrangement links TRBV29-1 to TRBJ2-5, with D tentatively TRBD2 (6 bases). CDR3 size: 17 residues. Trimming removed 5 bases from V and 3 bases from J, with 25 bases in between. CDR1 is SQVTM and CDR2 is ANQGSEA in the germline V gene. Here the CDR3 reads CSVRGGLGLRIEETQYF. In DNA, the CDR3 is TGCAGCGTTCGTGGGGGACTTGGCCTACGGATTGAAGAGACCCAGTACTTC.

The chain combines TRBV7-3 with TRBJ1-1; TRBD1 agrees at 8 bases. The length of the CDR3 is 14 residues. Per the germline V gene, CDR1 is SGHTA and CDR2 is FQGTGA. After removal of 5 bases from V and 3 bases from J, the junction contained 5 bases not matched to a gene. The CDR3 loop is CASSKTGVDTEAFF. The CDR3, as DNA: TGTGCCAGCAGCAAGACAGGGGTGGACACTGAAGCTTTCTTT.

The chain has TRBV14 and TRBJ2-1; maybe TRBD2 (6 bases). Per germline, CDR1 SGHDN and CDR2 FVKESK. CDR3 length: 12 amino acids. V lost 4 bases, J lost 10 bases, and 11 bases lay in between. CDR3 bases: TGTGCCAGCAGCCCAGGCGGGGACGAGCAGTTCTTC. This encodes CASSPGGDEQFF.

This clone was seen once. The CDR3 coding sequence is TGTGCCAGCAGCCCCAGATCTCGGGGACTCCATCAGCCCCAGCATTTT. Its protein product is CASSPRSRGLHQPQHF. The rearrangement uses TRBV7-2 and TRBJ1-5; D is possibly TRBD1 (5 bases). Germline CDR1 and CDR2: SGHTA and FQGNSA. The V gene lost 5 bases and the J gene lost 5 bases, with 19 bases spanning the gap. The CDR3 loop spans 16 amino acids.

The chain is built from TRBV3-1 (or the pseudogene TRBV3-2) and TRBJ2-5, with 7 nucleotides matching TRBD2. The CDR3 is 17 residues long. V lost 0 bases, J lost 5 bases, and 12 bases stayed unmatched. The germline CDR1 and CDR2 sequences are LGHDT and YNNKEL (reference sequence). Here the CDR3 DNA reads TGTGCCAGCAGCCAAGATCAAAGCGGGACTACAAGCGAGACCCAGTACTTC. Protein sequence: CASSQDQSGTTSETQYF.

CDR3: CASSNSGGGPYEQYF. DNA of the CDR3: TGTGCCAGCAGCAACTCGGGCGGCGGGCCCTACGAGCAGTACTTC. The rearrangement uses TRBV3-1 (or the pseudogene TRBV3-2) and TRBJ2-7, with D perhaps matching TRBD2 (5 bases). Germline CDR1 reads LGHDT; CDR2 reads YNNKEL (reference sequence). The V end was cut by 5 bases, the J end by 2 bases, with 16 bases between. This CDR3 has 15 residues.

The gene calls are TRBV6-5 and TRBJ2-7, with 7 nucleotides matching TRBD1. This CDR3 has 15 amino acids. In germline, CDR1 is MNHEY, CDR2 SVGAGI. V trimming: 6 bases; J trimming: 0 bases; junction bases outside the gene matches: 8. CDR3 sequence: CASRDPGTASYEQYF. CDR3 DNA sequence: TGTGCCAGCAGAGATCCCGGGACAGCCTCCTACGAGCAGTACTTC.

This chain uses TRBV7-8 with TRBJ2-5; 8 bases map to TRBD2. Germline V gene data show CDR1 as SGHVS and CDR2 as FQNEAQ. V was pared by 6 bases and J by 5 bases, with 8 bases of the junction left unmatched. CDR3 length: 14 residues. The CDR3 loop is CASRFSGGLETQYF. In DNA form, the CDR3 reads TGTGCCAGCAGATTTTCGGGGGGGCTGGAGACCCAGTACTTC.

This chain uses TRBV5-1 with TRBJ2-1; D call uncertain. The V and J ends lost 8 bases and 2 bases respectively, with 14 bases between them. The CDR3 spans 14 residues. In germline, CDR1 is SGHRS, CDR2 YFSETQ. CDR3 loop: CASRLDPPYNEQFF. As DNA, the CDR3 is TGCGCCAGTAGACTCGACCCCCCCTACAATGAGCAGTTCTTC. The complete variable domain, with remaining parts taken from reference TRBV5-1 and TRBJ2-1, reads KAGVTQTPRYLIKTRGQQVTLSCSPISGHRSVSWYQQTPGQGLQFLFEYFSETQRNKGNFPGRFSGRQFSNSRSEMNVSTLELGDSALYLCASRLDPPYNEQFFGPGTRLTVL.

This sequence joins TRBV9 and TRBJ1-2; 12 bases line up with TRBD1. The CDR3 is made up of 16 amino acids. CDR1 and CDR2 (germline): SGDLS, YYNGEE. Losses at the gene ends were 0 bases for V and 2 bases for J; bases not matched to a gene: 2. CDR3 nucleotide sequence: TGTGCCAGCAGCGTAGTGGGGACAGGGGGCAACTATGGCTACACCTTC. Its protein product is CASSVVGTGGNYGYTF. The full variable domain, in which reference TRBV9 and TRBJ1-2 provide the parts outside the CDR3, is DSGVTQTPKHLITATGQRVTLRCSPRSGDLSVYWYQQSLDQGLQFLIQYYNGEERAKGNILERFSAQQFPDLHSELNLSSLELGDSALYFCASSVVGTGGNYGYTFGSGTRLTVV.

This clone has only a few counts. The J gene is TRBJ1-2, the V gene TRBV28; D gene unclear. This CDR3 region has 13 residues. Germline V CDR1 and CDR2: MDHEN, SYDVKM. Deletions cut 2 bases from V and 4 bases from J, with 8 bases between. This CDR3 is CASSLIGLYGYTF. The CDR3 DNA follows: TGTGCCAGCAGTTTAATTGGCCTCTATGGCTACACCTTC.

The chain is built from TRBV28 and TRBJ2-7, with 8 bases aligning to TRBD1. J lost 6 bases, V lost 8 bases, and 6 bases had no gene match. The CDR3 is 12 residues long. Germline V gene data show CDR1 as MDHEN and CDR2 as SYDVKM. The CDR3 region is CASSGGVSEQYF. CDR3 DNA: TGTGCCAGCTCAGGGGGCGTATCCGAGCAGTACTTC. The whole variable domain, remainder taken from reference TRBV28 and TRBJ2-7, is DVKVTQSSRYLVKRTGEKVFLECVQDMDHENMFWYRQDPGLGLRLIYFSYDVKMKEKGDIPEGYSVSREKKERFSLILESASTNQTSMYLCASSGGVSEQYFGPGTRLTVT.

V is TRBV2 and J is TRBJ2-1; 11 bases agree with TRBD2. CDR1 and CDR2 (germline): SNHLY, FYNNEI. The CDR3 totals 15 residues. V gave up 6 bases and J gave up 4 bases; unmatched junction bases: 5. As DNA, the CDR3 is TGTGCCAGCAGGCCGGGGACTAGCGGTTACAATGAGCAGTTCTTC. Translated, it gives CASRPGTSGYNEQFF.

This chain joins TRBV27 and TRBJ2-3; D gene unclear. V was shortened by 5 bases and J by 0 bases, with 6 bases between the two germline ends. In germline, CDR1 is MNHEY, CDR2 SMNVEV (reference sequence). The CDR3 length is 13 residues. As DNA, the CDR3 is TGTGCCAGCAGTCTAATCAGCACAGATACGCAGTATTTT. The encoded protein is CASSLISTDTQYF.

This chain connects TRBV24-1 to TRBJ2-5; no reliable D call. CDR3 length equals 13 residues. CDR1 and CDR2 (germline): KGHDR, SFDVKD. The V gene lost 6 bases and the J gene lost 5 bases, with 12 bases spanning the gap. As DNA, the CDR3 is TGTGCCACCAGTCCAAGCGCGGTGGAGACCCAGTACTTC. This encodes CATSPSAVETQYF.

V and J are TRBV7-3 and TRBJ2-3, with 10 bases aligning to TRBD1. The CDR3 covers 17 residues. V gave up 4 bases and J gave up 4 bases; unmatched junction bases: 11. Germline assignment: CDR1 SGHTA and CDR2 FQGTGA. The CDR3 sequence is CASSSEGSGTGADTQYF. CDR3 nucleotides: TGTGCCAGCAGCTCCGAGGGTTCCGGGACAGGGGCAGATACGCAGTATTTT.

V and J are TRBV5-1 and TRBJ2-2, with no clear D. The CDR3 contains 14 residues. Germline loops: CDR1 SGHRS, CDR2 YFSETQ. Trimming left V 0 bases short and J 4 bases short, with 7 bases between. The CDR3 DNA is TGCGCCAGCAGCTTGGTCGCGTTCACCGGGGAGCTGTTTTTT. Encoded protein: CASSLVAFTGELFF.

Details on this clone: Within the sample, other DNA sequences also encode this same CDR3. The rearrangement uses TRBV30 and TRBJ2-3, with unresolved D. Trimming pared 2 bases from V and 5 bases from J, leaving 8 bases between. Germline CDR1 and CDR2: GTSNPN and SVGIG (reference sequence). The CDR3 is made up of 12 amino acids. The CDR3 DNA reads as TGTGCCTGGAGTCCCGCCAGAGATACGCAGTATTTT. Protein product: CAWSPARDTQYF. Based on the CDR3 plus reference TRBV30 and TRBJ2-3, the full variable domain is SQTIHQWPATLVQPVGSPLSLECTVEGTSNPNLYWYRQAAGRGLQLLFYSVGIGQISSEVPQNLSASRPQDRQFILSSKKLLLSDSGFYLCAWSPARDTQYFGPGTRLTVL.